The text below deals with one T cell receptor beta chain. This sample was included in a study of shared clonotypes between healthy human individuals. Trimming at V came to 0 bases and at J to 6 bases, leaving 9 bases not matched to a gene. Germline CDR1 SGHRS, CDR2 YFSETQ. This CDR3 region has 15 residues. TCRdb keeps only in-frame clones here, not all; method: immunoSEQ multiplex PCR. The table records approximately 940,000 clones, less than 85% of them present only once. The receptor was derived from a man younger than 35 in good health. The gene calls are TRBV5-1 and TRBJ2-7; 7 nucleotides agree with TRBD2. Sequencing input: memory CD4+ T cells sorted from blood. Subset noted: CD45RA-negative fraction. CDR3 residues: CASSLGLASGLEQYF. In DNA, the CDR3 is TGCGCCAGCAGCTTGGGATTGGCTAGCGGACTCGAGCAGTACTTC.